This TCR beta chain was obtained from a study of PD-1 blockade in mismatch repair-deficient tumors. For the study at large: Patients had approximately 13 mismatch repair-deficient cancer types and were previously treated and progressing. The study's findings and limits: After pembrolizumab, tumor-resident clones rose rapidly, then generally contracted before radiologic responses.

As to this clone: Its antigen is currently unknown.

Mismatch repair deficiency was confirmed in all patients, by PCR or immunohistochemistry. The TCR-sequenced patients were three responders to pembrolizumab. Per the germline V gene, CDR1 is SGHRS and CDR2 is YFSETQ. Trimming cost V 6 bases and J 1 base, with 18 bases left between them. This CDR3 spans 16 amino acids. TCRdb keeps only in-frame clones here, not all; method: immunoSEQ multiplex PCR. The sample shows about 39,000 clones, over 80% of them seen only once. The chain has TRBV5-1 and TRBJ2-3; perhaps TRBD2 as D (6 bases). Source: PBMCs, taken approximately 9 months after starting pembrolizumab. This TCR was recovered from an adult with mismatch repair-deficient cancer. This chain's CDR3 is CASNPLAAAGTDTQYF. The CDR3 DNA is TGCGCCAGCAACCCACTAGCTGCCGCAGGCACAGATACGCAGTATTTT.